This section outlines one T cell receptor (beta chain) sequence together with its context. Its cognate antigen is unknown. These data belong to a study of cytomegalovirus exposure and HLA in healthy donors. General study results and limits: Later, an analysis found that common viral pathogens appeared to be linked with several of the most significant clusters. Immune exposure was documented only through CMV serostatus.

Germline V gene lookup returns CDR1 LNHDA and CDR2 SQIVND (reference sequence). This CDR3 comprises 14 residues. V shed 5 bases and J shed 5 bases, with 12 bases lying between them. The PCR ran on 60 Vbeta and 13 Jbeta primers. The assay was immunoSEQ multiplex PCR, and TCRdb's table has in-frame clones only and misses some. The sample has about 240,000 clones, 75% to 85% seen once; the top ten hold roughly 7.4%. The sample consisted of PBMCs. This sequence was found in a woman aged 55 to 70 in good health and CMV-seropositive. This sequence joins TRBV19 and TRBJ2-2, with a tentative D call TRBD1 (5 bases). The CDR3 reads CASSDQGRTGELFF. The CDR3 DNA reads TGTGCCAGTAGTGATCAGGGTCGGACCGGGGAGCTGTTTTTT.